These 15 T cell receptor beta chains share one sample of origin, sequenced in a study of T cells expressing NK-cell markers. TCRdb reprocessed the 5' RACE reads and stores each CDR3 protein as one record, lacking DNA. Recorded here are about 180,000 distinct CDR3 sequences; the top ten clones represent about 18%. The specimen was blood T cells: a sorted CD56 or NKG2C T cell subset, CD4+ or CD8+ T cells, or bulk PBMC T cells (not recorded which). The receptors here all came from a woman aged 18-70 years in good health.

V is TRBV5-6 and J is TRBJ2-3; TCRdb returns TRBD2, unconfirmable since there is no DNA. This CDR3 contains 15 residues. Germline-derived CDR1 and CDR2 are SGHDT and YYEEEE. The CDR3 here is CASSLSSGSPYTQYF.

The rearrangement joins TRBV7-2 to TRBJ1-1; the D call from TCRdb, TRBD1, cannot be confirmed without DNA. The CDR3 has 11 residues. Germline-derived CDR1 and CDR2 are SGHTA and FQGNSA. The CDR3 spells CASSWGQTAFF.

This chain links TRBV5-5 with TRBJ1-6. Per the germline V gene, CDR1 is SGHKS and CDR2 is YYEKEE (reference sequence). This CDR3 spans 17 amino acids. This CDR3 is CASSSGFRVFYNSPLHF.

The chain uses TRBV9 and TRBJ2-4; checking the TCRdb D call of TRBD2 is not possible without DNA. The CDR3 spans 20 residues. The V gene's germline CDR1 is SGDLS and CDR2 YYNGEE. CDR3 sequence: CASSDPRGLAGGYPKNIQYF.

V usage is TRBV5-1 and J usage is TRBJ2-5; the D gene TCRdb calls, TRBD1, cannot be checked with no DNA. Germline V gives CDR1 SGHRS, CDR2 YFSETQ. This CDR3 comprises 13 residues. The CDR3 is CASSLAARLTQYF.

The chain joins TRBV9 to TRBJ2-3; TCRdb's assignment of TRBD2 cannot be checked, as there is no DNA. Looked up from germline, CDR1 is SGDLS and CDR2 is YYNGEE. The CDR3 consists of 16 residues. The chain's CDR3 is CASSVEEVISTDTQYF.

This chain uses TRBV29-1 with TRBJ2-7; as DNA is missing, the TRBD2 call by TCRdb cannot be tested. CDR1 and CDR2 from the germline V gene are SQVTM and ANQGSEA. The CDR3 has 13 residues. The CDR3 region is CSVVSGRAEEQYF.

The genes are TRBV6-5 and TRBJ2-7; TCRdb outputs TRBD1, but without DNA this stays unchecked. Germline CDR1 and CDR2: MNHEY and SVGAGI. The CDR3 sequence is 15 residues long. The CDR3 spells CASSYSAGASYEQYF.

This rearrangement joins TRBV7-2 to TRBJ2-1; without DNA, the TCRdb call of TRBD1 cannot be checked. Germline V gives CDR1 SGHTA, CDR2 FQGNSA. This CDR3 is built from 15 residues. The CDR3 loop reads CASSPRTGRRGEQFF.

The chain's CDR3 is CASSSIPGQGMPEAFF. V usage is TRBV28 and J usage is TRBJ1-1; TCRdb's D call, TRBD1, is unchecked because there is no DNA. The CDR3 extends over 16 amino acids. CDR1 and CDR2 from the germline V gene are MDHEN and SYDVKM.

This sequence joins TRBV5-1 and TRBJ2-5; lacking DNA, the TRBD1 call made by TCRdb goes unchecked. The CDR3 contains 13 residues. CDR1 and CDR2 (germline): SGHRS, YFSETQ. The CDR3 sequence is CASSPQGRETQYF.

This chain links TRBV20-1 with TRBJ2-7; TCRdb proposes TRBD2, but this gene call is untestable without DNA. CDR1 DFQATT and CDR2 SNEGSKA come from the germline V gene (reference sequence). This CDR3 contains 14 residues. The CDR3 spells CSASGQLTGQGQYF.

V usage is TRBV28 and J usage is TRBJ2-3; the TCRdb call, TRBD2, lacks DNA for checking. The CDR3 spans 16 residues. The germline V gene has CDR1 MDHEN and CDR2 SYDVKM. The CDR3 protein is CASSLTIAGGTDTQYF.

The chain employs TRBV12-3 or TRBV12-4 and TRBJ2-3; there is no DNA to check the TCRdb D call of TRBD1. This CDR3 is 16 amino acids long. CDR3 sequence reads: CASSLGGGTGTDTQYF.

The chain employs TRBV20-1 and TRBJ2-3; there is no DNA to check the TCRdb D call of TRBD2. The V gene's germline CDR1 is DFQATT and CDR2 SNEGSKA (reference sequence). CDR3 size: 17 residues. The CDR3 region is CSAPGGVLPVSTDTQYF.